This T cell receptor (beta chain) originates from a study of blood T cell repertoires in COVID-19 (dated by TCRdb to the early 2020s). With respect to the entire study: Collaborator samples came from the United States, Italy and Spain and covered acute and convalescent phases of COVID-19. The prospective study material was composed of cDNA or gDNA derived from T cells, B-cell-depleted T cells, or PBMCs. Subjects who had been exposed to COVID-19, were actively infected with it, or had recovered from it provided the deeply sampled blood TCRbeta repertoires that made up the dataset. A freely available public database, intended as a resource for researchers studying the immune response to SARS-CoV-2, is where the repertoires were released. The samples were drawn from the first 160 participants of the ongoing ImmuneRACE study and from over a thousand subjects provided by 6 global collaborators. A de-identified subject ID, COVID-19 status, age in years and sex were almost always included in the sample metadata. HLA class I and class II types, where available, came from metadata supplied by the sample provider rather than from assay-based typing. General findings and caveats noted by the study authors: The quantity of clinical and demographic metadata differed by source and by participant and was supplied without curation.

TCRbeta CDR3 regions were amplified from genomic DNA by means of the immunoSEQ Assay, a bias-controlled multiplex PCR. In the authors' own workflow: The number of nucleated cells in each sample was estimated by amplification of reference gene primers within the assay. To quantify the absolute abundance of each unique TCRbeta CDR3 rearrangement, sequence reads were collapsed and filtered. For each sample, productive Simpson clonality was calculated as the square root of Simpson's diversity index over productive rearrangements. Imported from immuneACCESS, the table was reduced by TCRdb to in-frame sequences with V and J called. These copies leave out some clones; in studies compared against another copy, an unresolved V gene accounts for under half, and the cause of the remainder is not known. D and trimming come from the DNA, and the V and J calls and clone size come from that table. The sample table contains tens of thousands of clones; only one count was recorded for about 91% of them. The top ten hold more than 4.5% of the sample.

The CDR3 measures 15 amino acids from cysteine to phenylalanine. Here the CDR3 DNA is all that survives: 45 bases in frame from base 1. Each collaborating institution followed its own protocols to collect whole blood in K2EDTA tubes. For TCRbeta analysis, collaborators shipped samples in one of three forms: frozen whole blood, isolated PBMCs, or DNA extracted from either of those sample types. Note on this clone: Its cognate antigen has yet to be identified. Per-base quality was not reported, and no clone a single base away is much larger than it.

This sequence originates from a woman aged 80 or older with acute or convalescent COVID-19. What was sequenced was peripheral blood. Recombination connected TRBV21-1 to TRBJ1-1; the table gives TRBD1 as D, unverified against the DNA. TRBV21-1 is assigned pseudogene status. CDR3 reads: CASTHPGVANTEAFF. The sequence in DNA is TGTGCCAGCACCCACCCAGGGGTGGCGAACACTGAAGCTTTCTTT.